By proportion, the clone carrying this TCR beta chain is large. This record comes from a study of OX40 agonist ivuxolimab in advanced cancers. Libraries were prepared by immunoSEQ multiplex PCR; TCRdb keeps only in-frame clonotypes and omits some of them. The repertoire includes about 35,000 clones, 79% of them detected once, and just over 14% sits in the top ten. Specimen: CD4+ or CD8+ T cells sorted from blood, collected in a trial of the OX40 agonist ivuxolimab. This TCR was sampled from an adult with an advanced solid tumor such as melanoma, head and neck, liver or kidney cancer.

The DNA for the CDR3 is TGTGCCTGGAATAGGGGACAGAGGAATCAGCCCCAGCATTTT. Translation gives CAWNRGQRNQPQHF. The chain uses TRBV30 and TRBJ1-5; 7 positions agree with TRBD1. The CDR3 contains 14 residues. The trim removed 4 bases at V and 4 bases at J, leaving 7 bases unmatched. The germline CDR1 and CDR2 sequences are GTSNPN and SVGIG (reference sequence).